One T cell receptor beta chain is described in this entry. What it binds is unknown. V shed 4 bases, J shed 13 bases, and the junction held 9 bases outside the gene matches. Per germline, CDR1 GTSNPN and CDR2 SVGIG (reference sequence). CDR3 size: 11 residues. The entry originates in a study of T cells in narcolepsy. Turning to the study itself: Patients with NT1 or NT2 and healthy control donors were enrolled.

Sequenced by immunoSEQ multiplex PCR; TCRdb stores in-frame clones only, minus some. Of around 30,000 clones in the sample, 81% were seen once. General observations from the study: Autoreactive clonotypes reportedly recurred in blood of same and different patients, not controls. Same-patient CSF and blood CD4+ T cell clonotypes included HCRT-specific and TRIB2-specific autoreactive ones. Autoreactive clone sequences were missing from some blood memory CD4+ repertoires.

The chain employs TRBV30 and TRBJ1-2; 7 bases fit TRBD1. The TCR comes from a human donor in good health. Source material: memory (CD45RA-) CD4+ T cells from blood. The CDR3 DNA follows: TGTGCCTGGACCAGGGACAGCCCATTCACCTTC. Amino acid sequence: CAWTRDSPFTF.